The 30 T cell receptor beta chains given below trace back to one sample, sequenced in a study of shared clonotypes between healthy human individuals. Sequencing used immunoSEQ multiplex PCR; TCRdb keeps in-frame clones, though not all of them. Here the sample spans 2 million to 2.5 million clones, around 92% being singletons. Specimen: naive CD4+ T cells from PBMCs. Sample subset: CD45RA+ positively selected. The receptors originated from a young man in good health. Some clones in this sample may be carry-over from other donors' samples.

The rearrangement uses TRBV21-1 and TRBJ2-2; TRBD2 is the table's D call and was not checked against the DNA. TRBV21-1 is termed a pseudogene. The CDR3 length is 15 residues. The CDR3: CASSKWRVVPGELFF. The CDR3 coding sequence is TGTGCCAGCAGCAAGTGGAGGGTAGTCCCCGGGGAGCTGTTTTTT.

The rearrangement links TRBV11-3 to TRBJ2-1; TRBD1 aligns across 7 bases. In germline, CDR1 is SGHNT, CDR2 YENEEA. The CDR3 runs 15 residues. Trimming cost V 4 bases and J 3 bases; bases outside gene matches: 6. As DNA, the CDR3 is TGTGCCAGCAGCTCCCGGGACAGCCTCTACAATGAGCAGTTCTTC. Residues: CASSSRDSLYNEQFF.

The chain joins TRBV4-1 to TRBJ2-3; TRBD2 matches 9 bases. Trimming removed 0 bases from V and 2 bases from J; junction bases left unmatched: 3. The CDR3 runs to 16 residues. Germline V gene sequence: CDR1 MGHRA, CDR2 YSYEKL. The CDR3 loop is CASSQETSGYTDTQYF. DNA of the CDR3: TGCGCCAGCAGCCAAGAGACTAGCGGCTACACAGATACGCAGTATTTT.

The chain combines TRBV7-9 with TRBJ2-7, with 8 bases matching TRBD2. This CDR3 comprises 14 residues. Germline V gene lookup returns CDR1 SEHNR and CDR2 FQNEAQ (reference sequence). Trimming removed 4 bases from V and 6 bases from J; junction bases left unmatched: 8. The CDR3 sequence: CASSWGGLVSEQYF. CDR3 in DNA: TGTGCCAGCAGCTGGGGGGGACTAGTGAGCGAGCAGTACTTC.

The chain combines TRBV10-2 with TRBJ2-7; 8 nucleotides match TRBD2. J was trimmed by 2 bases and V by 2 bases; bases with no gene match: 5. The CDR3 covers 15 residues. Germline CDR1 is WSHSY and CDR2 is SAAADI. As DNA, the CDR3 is TGCGCCAGCAGTGAGCCGGGACTAGAAACCTACGAGCAGTACTTC. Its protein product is CASSEPGLETYEQYF.

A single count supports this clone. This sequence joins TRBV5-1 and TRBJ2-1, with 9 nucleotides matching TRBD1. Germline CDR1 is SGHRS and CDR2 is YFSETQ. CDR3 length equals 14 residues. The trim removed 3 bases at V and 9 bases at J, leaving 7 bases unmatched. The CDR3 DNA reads TGCGCCAGCAGCTATGACAGGGGGGGAGTTGAGCAGTTCTTC. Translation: CASSYDRGGVEQFF.

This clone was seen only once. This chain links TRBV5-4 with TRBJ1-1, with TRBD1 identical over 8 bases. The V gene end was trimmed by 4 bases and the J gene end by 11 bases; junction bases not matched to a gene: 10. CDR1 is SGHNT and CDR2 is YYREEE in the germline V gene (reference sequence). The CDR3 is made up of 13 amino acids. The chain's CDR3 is CASSGGTGRRAFF. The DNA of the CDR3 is TGTGCCAGCAGCGGGGGGACAGGACGTCGGGCTTTCTTT.

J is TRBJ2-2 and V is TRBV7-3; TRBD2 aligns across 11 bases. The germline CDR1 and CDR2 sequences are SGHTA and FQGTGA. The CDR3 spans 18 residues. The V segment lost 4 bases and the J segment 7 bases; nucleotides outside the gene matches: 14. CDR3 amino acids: CASSSPGASGRPGGELFF. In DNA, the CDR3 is TGTGCCAGCAGCTCCCCAGGGGCTAGCGGGAGGCCAGGCGGGGAGCTGTTTTTT.

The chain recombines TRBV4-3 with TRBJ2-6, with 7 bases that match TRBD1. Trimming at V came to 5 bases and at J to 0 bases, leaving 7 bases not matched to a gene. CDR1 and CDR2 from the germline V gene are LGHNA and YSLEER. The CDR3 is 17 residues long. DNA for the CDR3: TGCGCCAGCAGCTCCGAGGGGGACAGCTCTGGGGCCAACGTCCTGACTTTC. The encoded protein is CASSSEGDSSGANVLTF.

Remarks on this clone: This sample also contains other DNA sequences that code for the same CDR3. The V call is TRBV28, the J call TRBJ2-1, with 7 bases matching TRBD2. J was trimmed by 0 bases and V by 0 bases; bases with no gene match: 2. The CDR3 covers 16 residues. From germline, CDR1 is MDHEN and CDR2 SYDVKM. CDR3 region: CASSLWGGSSYNEQFF. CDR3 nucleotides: TGTGCCAGCAGTTTATGGGGCGGGAGCTCCTACAATGAGCAGTTCTTC.

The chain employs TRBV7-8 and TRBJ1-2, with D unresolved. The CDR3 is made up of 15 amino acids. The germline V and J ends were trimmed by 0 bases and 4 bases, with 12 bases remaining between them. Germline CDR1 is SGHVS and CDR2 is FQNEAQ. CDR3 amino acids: CASSLAVAATYGYTF. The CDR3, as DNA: TGTGCCAGCAGCTTAGCGGTGGCAGCTACCTATGGCTACACCTTC.

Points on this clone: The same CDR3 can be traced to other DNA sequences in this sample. CDR3 sequence: CASSLSGPGYGYTF. CDR3 sequence (DNA): TGCGCCAGCAGCCTCTCAGGGCCAGGCTATGGCTACACCTTC. The rearrangement uses TRBV5-1 and TRBJ1-2, with a weak D call TRBD1 (5 bases). Trimming shortened V by 4 bases and J by 4 bases, and 14 bases separated the two germline ends. The germline V gene has CDR1 SGHRS and CDR2 YFSETQ. This CDR3 has 14 residues.

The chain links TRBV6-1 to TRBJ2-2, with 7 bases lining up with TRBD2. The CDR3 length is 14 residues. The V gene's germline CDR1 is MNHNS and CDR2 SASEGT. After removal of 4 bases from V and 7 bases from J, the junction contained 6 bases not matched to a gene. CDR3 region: CASSGPAGFGELFF. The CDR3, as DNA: TGTGCCAGCAGTGGACCAGCGGGGTTCGGGGAGCTGTTTTTT.

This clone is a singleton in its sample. Written as DNA, the CDR3 is TGTGCCAGCAGTGAACTGACGATCTCCCCCACTGAAGCTTTCTTT. Encoded protein: CASSELTISPTEAFF. The chain uses TRBV6-1 and TRBJ1-1; D not resolved. V was cut by 2 bases and J by 4 bases, with 14 bases left in between. The CDR3 totals 15 residues. Germline CDR1 MNHNS, CDR2 SASEGT.

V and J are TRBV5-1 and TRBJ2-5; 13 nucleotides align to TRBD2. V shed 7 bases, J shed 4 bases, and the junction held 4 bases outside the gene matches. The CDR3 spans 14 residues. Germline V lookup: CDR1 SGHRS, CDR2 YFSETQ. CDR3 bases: TGCGCCAGCGTCGGGACTAGCGGGACAGAGACCCAGTACTTC. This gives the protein CASVGTSGTETQYF.

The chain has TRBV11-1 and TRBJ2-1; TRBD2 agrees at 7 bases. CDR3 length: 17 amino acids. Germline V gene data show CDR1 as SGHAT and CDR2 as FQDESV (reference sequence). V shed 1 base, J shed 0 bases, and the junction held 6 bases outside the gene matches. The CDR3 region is CASSLGEGTGSYNEQFF. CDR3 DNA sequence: TGTGCCAGCAGCTTAGGGGAGGGTACCGGCTCCTACAATGAGCAGTTCTTC. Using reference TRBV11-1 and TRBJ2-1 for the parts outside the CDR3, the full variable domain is EAEVAQSPRYKITEKSQAVAFWCDPISGHATLYWYRQILGQGPELLVQFQDESVVDDSQLPKDRFSAERLKGVDSTLKIQPAELGDSAMYLCASSLGEGTGSYNEQFFGPGTRLTVL.

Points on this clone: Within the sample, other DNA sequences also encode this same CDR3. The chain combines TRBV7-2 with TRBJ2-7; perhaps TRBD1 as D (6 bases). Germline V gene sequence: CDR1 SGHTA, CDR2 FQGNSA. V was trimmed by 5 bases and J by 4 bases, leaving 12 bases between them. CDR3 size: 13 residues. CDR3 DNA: TGTGCCAGCAGCCCCCGAACAGGGTACGAGCAGTACTTC. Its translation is CASSPRTGYEQYF.

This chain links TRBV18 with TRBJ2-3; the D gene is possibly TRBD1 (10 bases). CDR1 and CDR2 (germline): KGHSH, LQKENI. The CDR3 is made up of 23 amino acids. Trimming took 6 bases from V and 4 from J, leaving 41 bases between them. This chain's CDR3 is CASSPTDPRQGALREGRADTQYF. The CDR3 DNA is TGTGCCAGCTCCCCAACCGACCCCAGACAGGGGGCGTTGCGGGAGGGCCGGGCAGATACGCAGTATTTT.

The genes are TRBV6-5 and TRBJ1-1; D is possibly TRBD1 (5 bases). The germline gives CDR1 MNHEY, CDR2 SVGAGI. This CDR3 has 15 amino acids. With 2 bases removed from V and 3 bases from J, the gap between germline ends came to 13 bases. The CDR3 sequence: CASSYNMIGDTEAFF. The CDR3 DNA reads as TGTGCCAGCAGTTACAATATGATAGGGGACACTGAAGCTTTCTTT.

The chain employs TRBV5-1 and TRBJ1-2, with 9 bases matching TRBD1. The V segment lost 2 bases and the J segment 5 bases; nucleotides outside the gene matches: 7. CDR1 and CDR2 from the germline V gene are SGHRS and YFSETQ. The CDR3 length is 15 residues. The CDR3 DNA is TGCGCCAGCAGCTTCGGGACAGGGCTTTTATATGGCTACACCTTC. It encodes CASSFGTGLLYGYTF.

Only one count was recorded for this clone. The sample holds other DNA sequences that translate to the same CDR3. CDR3 residues: CASSLRPRDTQYF. DNA of the CDR3: TGTGCCAGCAGCCTACGCCCCCGGGATACGCAGTATTTT. The chain couples TRBV7-3 to TRBJ2-3; unclear D gene. This CDR3 is 13 amino acids long. Germline CDR1 reads SGHTA; CDR2 reads FQGTGA. Trimming pared 5 bases from V and 6 bases from J, leaving 12 bases between.

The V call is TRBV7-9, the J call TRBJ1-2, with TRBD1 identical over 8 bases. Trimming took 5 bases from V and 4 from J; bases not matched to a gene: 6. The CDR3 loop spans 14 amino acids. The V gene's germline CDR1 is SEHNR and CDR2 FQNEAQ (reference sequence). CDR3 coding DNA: TGTGCCAGCAGCCAAGGACAGGGTAGCTATGGCTACACCTTC. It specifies CASSQGQGSYGYTF.

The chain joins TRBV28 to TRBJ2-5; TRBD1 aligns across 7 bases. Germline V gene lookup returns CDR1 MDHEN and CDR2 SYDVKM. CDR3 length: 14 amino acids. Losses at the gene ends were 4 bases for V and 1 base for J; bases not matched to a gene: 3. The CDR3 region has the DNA TGTGCCAGCAGTTCAGGGGGTACCCAAGAGACCCAGTACTTC. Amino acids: CASSSGGTQETQYF.

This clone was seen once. CDR3 loop: CASSLEGFVVGNQPQHF. The CDR3 coding sequence is TGTGCCAGCAGCTTAGAGGGTTTCGTAGTGGGGAATCAGCCCCAGCATTTT. This chain joins TRBV7-8 and TRBJ1-5; D is unclear. This CDR3 contains 17 residues. V was clipped by 1 base and J by 4 bases, with 17 bases between them. Per germline, CDR1 SGHVS and CDR2 FQNEAQ.

The CDR3 DNA reads TGTGCCAGCAGCGTTATTACTAGCGGGAGGAATGAGCAGTTCTTC. It encodes CASSVITSGRNEQFF. The J gene is TRBJ2-1, the V gene TRBV9, with TRBD2 matching over 12 bases. From germline, CDR1 is SGDLS and CDR2 YYNGEE. The CDR3 sequence is 15 residues long. J was trimmed by 7 bases and V by 2 bases; bases with no gene match: 4. Variable domain in full (rest from reference TRBV9 and TRBJ2-1): DSGVTQTPKHLITATGQRVTLRCSPRSGDLSVYWYQQSLDQGLQFLIQYYNGEERAKGNILERFSAQQFPDLHSELNLSSLELGDSALYFCASSVITSGRNEQFFGPGTRLTVL.

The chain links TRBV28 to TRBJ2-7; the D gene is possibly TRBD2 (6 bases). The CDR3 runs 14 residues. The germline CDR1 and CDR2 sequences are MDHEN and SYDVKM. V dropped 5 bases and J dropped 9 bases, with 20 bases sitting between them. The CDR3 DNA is TGTGCCAGCAGTCCCGGGCGGGTAAGGAGGGGGCAGTACTTC. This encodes CASSPGRVRRGQYF.

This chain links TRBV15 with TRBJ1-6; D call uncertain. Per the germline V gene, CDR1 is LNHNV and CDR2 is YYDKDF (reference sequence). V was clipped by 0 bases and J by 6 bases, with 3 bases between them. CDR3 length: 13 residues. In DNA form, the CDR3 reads TGTGCCACCAGCAGAGATCGTAATTCACCCCTCCACTTT. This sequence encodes CATSRDRNSPLHF.

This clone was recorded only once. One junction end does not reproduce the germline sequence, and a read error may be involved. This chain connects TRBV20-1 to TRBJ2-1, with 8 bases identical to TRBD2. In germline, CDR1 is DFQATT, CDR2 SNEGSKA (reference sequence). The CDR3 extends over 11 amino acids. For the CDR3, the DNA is TGCAGCTTATCGCCGGGGGGGAGGGCGGTCTTC. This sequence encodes CSLSPGGRAVF.

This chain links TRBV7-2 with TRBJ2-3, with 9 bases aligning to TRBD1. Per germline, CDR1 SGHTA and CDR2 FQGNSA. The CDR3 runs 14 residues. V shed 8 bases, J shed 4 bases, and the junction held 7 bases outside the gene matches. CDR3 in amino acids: CASSATGGSDTQYF. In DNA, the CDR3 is TGTGCCAGCTCAGCGACAGGGGGTTCAGATACGCAGTATTTT.

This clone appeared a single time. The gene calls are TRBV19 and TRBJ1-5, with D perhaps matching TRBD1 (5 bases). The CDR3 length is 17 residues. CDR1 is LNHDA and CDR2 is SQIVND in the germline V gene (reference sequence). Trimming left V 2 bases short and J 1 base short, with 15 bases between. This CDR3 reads CASSILGGPRSNQPQHF. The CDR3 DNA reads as TGTGCCAGTAGTATATTGGGGGGACCCAGAAGCAATCAGCCCCAGCATTTT.